These 12 T cell receptor beta chains came from one sample sequenced in a study of metastatic and nonmetastatic thyroid tumors. With MiXCR, TCRdb reprocessed the PCR reads. The table has some 31,000 clones, roughly a fifth seen once. Thyroid surgery was preceded by no treatment in any patient. Sequenced input: blood. Receptor source: a female donor with papillary thyroid cancer or a benign thyroid nodule (not recorded which). Some clones in this sample may be carry-over from other donors' samples.

This clone was detected ten times or more. Here the CDR3 omits its conserved ending phenylalanine or tryptophan, so a read error is the likely source. This chain joins TRBV29-1 and TRBJ2-5; 9 nucleotides match TRBD1. Trimming at V came to 6 bases and at J to 4 bases, leaving 9 bases not matched to a gene. The CDR3 is 14 amino acids. The germline gives CDR1 SQVTM, CDR2 ANQGSEA. CDR3 amino acids: CSVAYGQGLETQYL. For the CDR3, the DNA is TGCAGCGTGGCATACGGACAGGGGTTAGAGACCCAGTACCTC.

The genes are TRBV20-1 and TRBJ1-1; TRBD1 matches 8 bases. V gave up 3 bases and J gave up 9 bases; unmatched junction bases: 3. Germline loops: CDR1 DFQATT, CDR2 SNEGSKA (reference sequence). This CDR3 spans 11 amino acids. The chain's CDR3 is CSASQGAQAFF. The CDR3 coding sequence is TGCAGTGCTAGTCAGGGGGCACAAGCTTTCTTT.

This clone was counted only a few times. The chain combines TRBV27 with TRBJ1-1; D is uncertain. Germline CDR1 MNHEY, CDR2 SMNVEV (reference sequence). V lost 7 bases to trimming and J lost 5 bases, with 14 bases between them. The length of the CDR3 is 13 residues. CDR3 sequence reads: CASTLSVGTEAFF. CDR3 bases: TGTGCCAGCACCTTATCTGTTGGGACTGAAGCTTTCTTT.

The CDR3, as DNA: TGCAGTGCTAGCGTGGACCCAACATCGGGGCAGTACTTC. Translated: CSASVDPTSGQYF. The chain employs TRBV20-1 and TRBJ2-7; no firm D call. V lost 3 bases to trimming and J lost 9 bases, with 18 bases between them. This CDR3 has 13 residues. Germline V gene sequence: CDR1 DFQATT, CDR2 SNEGSKA (reference sequence).

At least ten counts were recorded for this clone. The V and J genes are TRBV3-1 and TRBJ1-1, with D possibly matching TRBD1 (5 bases). V lost 3 bases and J 9 bases, leaving 8 bases between the germline ends. CDR1 is LGHDT and CDR2 is YNNKEL in the germline V gene (reference sequence). The CDR3 totals 11 residues. The CDR3 region is CASSQRGQAFF. CDR3 DNA: TGTGCCAGCAGCCAGAGGGGCCAAGCTTTCTTT.

This clone was counted between two and nine times. The DNA of the CDR3 is TGTGCCAGCAGCACACAGGGTCGCACAGATACGCAGTATTTT. It yields the protein CASSTQGRTDTQYF. The gene calls are TRBV12-3 or TRBV12-4 and TRBJ2-3; D is perhaps TRBD1 (6 bases). The CDR3 spans 14 residues. Trimming took 6 bases from V and 1 from J, leaving 11 bases between them.

Ten or more counts support this clone. The chain has TRBV20-1 and TRBJ2-5, with D uncertain. Trimming removed 0 bases at V and 1 base at J, with 9 bases between. The CDR3 runs to 14 residues. Germline lookup yields CDR1 DFQATT and CDR2 SNEGSKA (reference sequence). Here the CDR3 reads CSARDLVIQETQYF. DNA of the CDR3: TGCAGTGCTAGAGATTTGGTGATCCAAGAGACCCAGTACTTC.

This clone occurred a few times. The chain carries TRBV5-5 and TRBJ2-7, with 9 bases fitting TRBD1. There are 16 residues in the CDR3. The germline CDR1 and CDR2 sequences are SGHKS and YYEKEE (reference sequence). V trimming: 4 bases; J trimming: 2 bases; junction bases outside the gene matches: 10. This CDR3 reads CASSPFGQGITYEQYF. The CDR3 bases are TGTGCCAGCAGCCCTTTTGGACAGGGGATCACCTACGAGCAGTACTTC. Together with reference TRBV5-5 and TRBJ2-7, the CDR3 gives the full variable domain: DAGVTQSPTHLIKTRGQQVTLRCSPISGHKSVSWYQQVLGQGPQFIFQYYEKEERGRGNFPDRFSARQFPNYSSELNVNALLLGDSALYLCASSPFGQGITYEQYFGPGTRLTVT.

In this sample, this clone turned up many times. The V and J genes are TRBV29-1 and TRBJ2-2; 8 bases fit TRBD2. The CDR3 has 15 residues. The germline CDR1 and CDR2 sequences are SQVTM and ANQGSEA. V lost 3 bases and J lost 4; bases outside the gene matches: 7. The CDR3 is CSVDLTSGSTGELFF. The DNA for the CDR3 is TGCAGCGTTGATCTCACTAGCGGTTCCACCGGGGAGCTGTTTTTT.

This clone has ten or more counts. A much larger clone lies a single base off, so this may be a read error. Other nucleotide sequences from this sample produce the same CDR3. The chain is built from TRBV7-2 and TRBJ1-2; no definite D call. Per the germline V gene, CDR1 is SGHTA and CDR2 is FQGNSA. This CDR3 spans 13 amino acids. CDR3 nucleotides: TGTGCCAGCAGCTTACAGGTTTACTACGGCTACACCTTC. As protein: CASSLQVYYGYTF.

This clone was counted a single time. The genes are TRBV7-6 and TRBJ1-1; no firm D call. The CDR3 runs 13 residues. Per germline, CDR1 SGHVS and CDR2 FNYEAQ. The V gene lost 5 bases and the J gene lost 0 bases, with 7 bases spanning the gap. CDR3 sequence (DNA): TGTGCCAGCAGCGAAACGATGAACACTGAAGCTTTCTTT. Translated: CASSETMNTEAFF.

This clone was counted ten times or more. This chain links TRBV9 with TRBJ2-1, with D perhaps matching TRBD2 (6 bases). This CDR3 has 16 amino acids. The V end was cut by 3 bases, the J end by 0 bases, with 13 bases between. Germline lookup yields CDR1 SGDLS and CDR2 YYNGEE. Here the CDR3 reads CASSALGRSSYNEQFF. Written as DNA, the CDR3 is TGTGCCAGCAGCGCATTGGGGAGGAGCTCCTACAATGAGCAGTTCTTC. The variable domain in full, with the rest retrieved from reference TRBV9 and TRBJ2-1, is DSGVTQTPKHLITATGQRVTLRCSPRSGDLSVYWYQQSLDQGLQFLIQYYNGEERAKGNILERFSAQQFPDLHSELNLSSLELGDSALYFCASSALGRSSYNEQFFGPGTRLTVL.